This T cell receptor (beta chain) was retrieved from a study of T cell responses to AZD1222 COVID-19 vaccine. This table comes from immunoSEQ multiplex PCR, and its TCRdb copy is limited to in-frame clones, with some not included. The data show about 94,000 clones, around 89% seen once. Study-level results: Donors were chiefly white British, with a greater number of females, and clonal diversity was perhaps underestimated.

In regard to this clone: Its antigen is unknown.

CDR1 is SGHNT, CDR2 YENEEA, per germline. V was cut by 2 bases and J by 1 base, with 5 bases left in between. This CDR3 contains 13 residues. Source: peripheral blood, taken on day 0 of AZD1222 vaccination. The chain uses TRBV11-3 and TRBJ1-1; D gene ambiguous. The receptor was derived from an adult in good health. CDR3 coding DNA: TGTGCCAGCAGCTTAACGGCGAACACTGAAGCTTTCTTT. It codes for CASSLTANTEAFF.